This TCR beta chain was recorded in a study of CD8+ T cells in alopecia areata. RNA extraction was followed by reverse transcription into cDNA, which acted as the sequencing template. This table comes from immunoSEQ multiplex PCR, and its TCRdb copy is limited to in-frame clones, with some not included. The sample has 110,000 to 150,000 clones, around 60% seen once; the top ten hold 5% to 7.5%. The germline CDR1 and CDR2 sequences are SGHAT and FQNNGV. This CDR3 has 18 amino acids. V was pared by 3 bases and J by 0 bases, with 15 bases between. The gene calls are TRBV11-2 and TRBJ2-6; D may correspond to TRBD1 or TRBD2 (6 bases each). Sequenced here: CD4+ T cells sorted from blood, sampled at week 0. This receptor was obtained from a human donor with alopecia areata. The DNA of the CDR3 is TGTGCCAGCAGCTTGTTGGGGGGCGAGGTCTCTGGGGCCAACGTCCTGACTTTC. Its translation: CASSLLGGEVSGANVLTF. Full variable domain (outside the CDR3, taken from reference TRBV11-2 and TRBJ2-6): EAGVAQSPRYKIIEKRQSVAFWCNPISGHATLYWYQQILGQGPKLLIQFQNNGVVDDSQLPKDRFSAERLKGVDSTLKIQPAKLEDSAVYLCASSLLGGEVSGANVLTFGAGSRLTVL.